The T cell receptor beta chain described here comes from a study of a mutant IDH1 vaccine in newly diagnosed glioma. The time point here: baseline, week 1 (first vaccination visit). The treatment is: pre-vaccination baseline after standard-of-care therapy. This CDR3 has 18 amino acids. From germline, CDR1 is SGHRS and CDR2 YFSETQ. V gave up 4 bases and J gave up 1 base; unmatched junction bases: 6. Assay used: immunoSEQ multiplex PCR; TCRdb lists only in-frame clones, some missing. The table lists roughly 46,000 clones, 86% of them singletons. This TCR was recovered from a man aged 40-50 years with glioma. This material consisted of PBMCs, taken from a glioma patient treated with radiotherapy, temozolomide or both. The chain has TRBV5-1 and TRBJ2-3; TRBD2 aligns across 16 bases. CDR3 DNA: TGCGCCAGCAGCACGGGACTAGCGGGAGGGCCCCGCACAGATACGCAGTATTTT. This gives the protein CASSTGLAGGPRTDTQYF.